This TCR beta chain derives from a study of CD8 T cells in Susac syndrome. The RNA input was roughly 0.5 to 1 ug, and it was reverse transcribed with random hexamers. An immunoSEQ multiplex PCR generated amplified TCR beta CDR3 products spanning 54 Vbeta and 13 Jbeta. TCRdb re-derived calls from the immunoSEQ multiplex PCR reads in MiXCR, one entry per CDR3 protein. The table includes about 130,000 distinct CDR3 sequences, around 96% detected once. The germline V gene has CDR1 MNHNS and CDR2 SASEGT. With 2 bases removed from V and 3 bases from J, the gap between germline ends came to 8 bases. The CDR3 spans 13 residues. TEMRA cells were FACS-enriched, while CD8+ and CD4+ T cells were negatively isolated.

The gene calls are TRBV6-1 and TRBJ2-7; no firm D call. The specimen was CD4+ T cells from PBMCs. The sequence derives from a human donor in good health. The CDR3 here is CASSEKGHYEQYF. The CDR3 DNA reads as TGTGCCAGCAGTGAAAAAGGCCACTACGAGCAGTACTTC.